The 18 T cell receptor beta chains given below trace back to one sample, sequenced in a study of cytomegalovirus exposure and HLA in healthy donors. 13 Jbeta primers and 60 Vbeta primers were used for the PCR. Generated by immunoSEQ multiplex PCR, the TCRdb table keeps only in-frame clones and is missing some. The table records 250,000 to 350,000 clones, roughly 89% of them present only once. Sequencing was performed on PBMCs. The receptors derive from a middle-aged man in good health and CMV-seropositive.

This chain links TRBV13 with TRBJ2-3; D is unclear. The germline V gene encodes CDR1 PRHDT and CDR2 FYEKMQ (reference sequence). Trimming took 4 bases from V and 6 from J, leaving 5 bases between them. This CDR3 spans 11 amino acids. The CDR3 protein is CASSSGDTQYF. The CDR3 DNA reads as TGTGCCAGCAGCTCCGGGGATACGCAGTATTTT.

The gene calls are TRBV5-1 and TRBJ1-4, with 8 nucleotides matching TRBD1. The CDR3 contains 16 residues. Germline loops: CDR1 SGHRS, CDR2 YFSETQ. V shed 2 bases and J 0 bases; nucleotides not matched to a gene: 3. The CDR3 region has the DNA TGCGCCAGCAGCTTTGGACAGGGTGCAACTAATGAAAAACTGTTTTTT. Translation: CASSFGQGATNEKLFF.

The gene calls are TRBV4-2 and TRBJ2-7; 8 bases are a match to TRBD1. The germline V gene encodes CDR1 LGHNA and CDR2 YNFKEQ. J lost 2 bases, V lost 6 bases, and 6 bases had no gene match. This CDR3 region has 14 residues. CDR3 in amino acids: CASRPGTGAYEQYF. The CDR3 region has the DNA TGTGCCAGCAGGCCCGGGACAGGAGCCTACGAGCAGTACTTC.

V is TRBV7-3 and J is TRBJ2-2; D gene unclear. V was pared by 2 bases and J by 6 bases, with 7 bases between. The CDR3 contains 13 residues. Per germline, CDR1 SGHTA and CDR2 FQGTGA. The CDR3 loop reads CASSLRSAGELFF. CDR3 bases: TGTGCCAGCAGCTTACGGTCGGCCGGGGAGCTGTTTTTT. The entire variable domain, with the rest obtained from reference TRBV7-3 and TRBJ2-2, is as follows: GAGVSQTPSNKVTEKGKYVELRCDPISGHTALYWYRQSLGQGPEFLIYFQGTGAADDSGLPNDRFFAVRPEGSVSTLKIQRTERGDSAVYLCASSLRSAGELFFGEGSRLTVL.

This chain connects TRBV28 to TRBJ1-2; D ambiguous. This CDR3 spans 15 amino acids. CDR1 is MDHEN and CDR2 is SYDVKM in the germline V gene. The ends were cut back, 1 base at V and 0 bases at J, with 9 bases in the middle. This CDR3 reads CASSLLPSANYGYTF. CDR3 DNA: TGTGCCAGCAGTTTATTACCATCAGCTAACTATGGCTACACCTTC.

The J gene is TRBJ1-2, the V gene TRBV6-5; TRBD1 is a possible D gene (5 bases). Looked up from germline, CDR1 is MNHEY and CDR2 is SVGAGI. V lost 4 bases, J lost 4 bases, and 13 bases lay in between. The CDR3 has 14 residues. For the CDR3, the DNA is TGTGCCAGCAGTTTTGGATCAGGGTCCTATGGCTACACCTTC. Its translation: CASSFGSGSYGYTF.

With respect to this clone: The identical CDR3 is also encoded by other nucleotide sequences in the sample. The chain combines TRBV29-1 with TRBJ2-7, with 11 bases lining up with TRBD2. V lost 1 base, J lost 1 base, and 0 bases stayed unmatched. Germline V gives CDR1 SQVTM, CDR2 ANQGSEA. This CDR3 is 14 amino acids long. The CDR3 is CSVEGLAGSYEQYF. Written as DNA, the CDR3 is TGCAGCGTTGAAGGACTAGCGGGGTCCTACGAGCAGTACTTC.

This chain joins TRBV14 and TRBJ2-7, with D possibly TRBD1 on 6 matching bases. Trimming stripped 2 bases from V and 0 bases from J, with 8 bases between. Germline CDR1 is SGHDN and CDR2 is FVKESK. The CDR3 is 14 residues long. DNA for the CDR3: TGTGCCAGCAGCCAAATGGACAGCTCCTACGAGCAGTACTTC. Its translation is CASSQMDSSYEQYF.

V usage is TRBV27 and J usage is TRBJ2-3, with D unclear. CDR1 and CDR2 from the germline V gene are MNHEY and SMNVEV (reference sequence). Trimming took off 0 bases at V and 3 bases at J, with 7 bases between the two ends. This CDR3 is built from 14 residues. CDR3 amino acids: CASSLSVLTDTQYF. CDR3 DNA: TGTGCCAGCAGTTTATCAGTGCTAACAGATACGCAGTATTTT.

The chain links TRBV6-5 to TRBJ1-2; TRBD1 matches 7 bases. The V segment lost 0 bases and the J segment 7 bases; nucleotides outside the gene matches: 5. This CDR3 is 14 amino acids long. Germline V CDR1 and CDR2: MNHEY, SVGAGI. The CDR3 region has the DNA TGTGCCAGCAGTTACTCTGACAGGGTTGCTGGCTACACCTTC. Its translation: CASSYSDRVAGYTF.

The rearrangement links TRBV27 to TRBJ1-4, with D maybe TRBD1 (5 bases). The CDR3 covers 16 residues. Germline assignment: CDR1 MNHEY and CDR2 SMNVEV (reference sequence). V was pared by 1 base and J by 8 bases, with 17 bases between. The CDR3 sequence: CASSLFPRQGQEKLFF. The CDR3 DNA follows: TGTGCCAGCAGTTTATTTCCCCGGCAGGGCCAGGAAAAACTGTTTTTT.

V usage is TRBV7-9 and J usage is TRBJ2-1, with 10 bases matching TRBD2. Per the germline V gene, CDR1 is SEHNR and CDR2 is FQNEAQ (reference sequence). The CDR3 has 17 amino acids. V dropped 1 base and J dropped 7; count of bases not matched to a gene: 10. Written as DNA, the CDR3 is TGTGCCAGCAGCTTAGGGAGGCTAGCGGGAGAGAGGAATGAGCAGTTCTTC. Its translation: CASSLGRLAGERNEQFF.

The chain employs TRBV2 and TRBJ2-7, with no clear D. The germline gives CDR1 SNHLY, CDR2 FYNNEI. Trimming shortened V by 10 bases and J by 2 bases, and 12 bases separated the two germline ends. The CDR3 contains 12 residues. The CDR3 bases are TGTGCCACCAAGACAAGCCCCTACGAGCAGTACTTC. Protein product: CATKTSPYEQYF.

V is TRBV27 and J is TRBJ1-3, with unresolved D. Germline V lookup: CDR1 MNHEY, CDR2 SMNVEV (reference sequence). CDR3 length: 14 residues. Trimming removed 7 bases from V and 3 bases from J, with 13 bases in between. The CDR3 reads CASMGSSLGNTIYF. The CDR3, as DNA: TGTGCCAGCATGGGCAGCTCCCTTGGAAACACCATATATTTT.

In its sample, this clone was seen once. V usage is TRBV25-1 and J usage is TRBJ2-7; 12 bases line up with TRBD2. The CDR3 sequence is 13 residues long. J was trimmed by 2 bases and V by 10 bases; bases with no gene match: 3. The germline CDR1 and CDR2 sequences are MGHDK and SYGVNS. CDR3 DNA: TGTGCCACCCGGACTAGCGGGACCTACGAGCAGTACTTC. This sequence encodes CATRTSGTYEQYF.

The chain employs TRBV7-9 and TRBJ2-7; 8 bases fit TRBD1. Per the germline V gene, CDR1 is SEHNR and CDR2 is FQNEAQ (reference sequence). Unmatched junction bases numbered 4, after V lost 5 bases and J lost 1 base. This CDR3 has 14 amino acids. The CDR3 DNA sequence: TGTGCCAGCAGCCTCTGGGACAGGTCCTACGAGCAGTACTTC. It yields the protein CASSLWDRSYEQYF.

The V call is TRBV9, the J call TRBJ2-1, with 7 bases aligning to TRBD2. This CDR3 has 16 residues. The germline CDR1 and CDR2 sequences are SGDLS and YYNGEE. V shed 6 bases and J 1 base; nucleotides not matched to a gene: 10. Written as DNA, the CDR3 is TGTGCCAGCACAGAAAACCCTAGCGGTTCCTACAATGAGCAGTTCTTC. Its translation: CASTENPSGSYNEQFF.

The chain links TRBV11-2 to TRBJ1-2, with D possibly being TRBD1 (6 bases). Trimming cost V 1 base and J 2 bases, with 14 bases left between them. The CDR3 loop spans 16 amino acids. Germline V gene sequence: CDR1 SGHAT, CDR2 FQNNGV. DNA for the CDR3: TGTGCCAGCAGCTTAGTTCAGGACAGACTAAACTATGGCTACACCTTC. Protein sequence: CASSLVQDRLNYGYTF.